A single sample is the source of the 29 T cell receptor beta chains below, sequenced in a study of control samples from healthy donors and cancer patients. The assay was immunoSEQ multiplex PCR, and TCRdb's table has in-frame clones only and misses some. The table includes 130,000 or so clones, approximately 90% detected once. The sequencing input was blood. These receptors came from a man between 25 and 39 years old in good health.

The chain joins TRBV7-3 to TRBJ1-2; D is perhaps TRBD1 (5 bases). This CDR3 is built from 13 residues. From germline, CDR1 is SGHTA and CDR2 FQGTGA. Trimming removed 9 bases from V and 2 bases from J, with 13 bases in between. The CDR3 DNA reads as TGTGCCAGTGCAGAGGCAGGGAACTATGGCTACACCTTC. This translates into CASAEAGNYGYTF.

V is TRBV20-1 and J is TRBJ2-5; the D is unclear. The CDR3 extends over 13 amino acids. V gave up 3 bases and J gave up 1 base, with 9 bases separating them. Germline loops: CDR1 DFQATT, CDR2 SNEGSKA (reference sequence). For the CDR3, the DNA is TGCAGTGCTAGTATTGCCGTCCAAGAGACCCAGTACTTC. This sequence encodes CSASIAVQETQYF.

This clone was recorded a few times. This chain uses TRBV5-6 with TRBJ1-3; no definite D call. Germline-derived CDR1 and CDR2 are SGHDT and YYEEEE. The ends were cut back, 2 bases at V and 2 bases at J, with 17 bases in the middle. CDR3 length: 17 amino acids. In DNA, the CDR3 is TGTGCCAGCAGCTTAGAGGGCGCGGAGTTGGCTGGAAACACCATATATTTT. This translates into CASSLEGAELAGNTIYF.

The V call is TRBV6-5, the J call TRBJ1-2, with 8 bases lining up with TRBD1. Germline V gene lookup returns CDR1 MNHEY and CDR2 SVGAGI. Trimming removed 7 bases from V and 4 bases from J; junction bases left unmatched: 8. This CDR3 spans 14 amino acids. The CDR3 region is CASNAGQGLYGYTF. The CDR3 bases are TGTGCCAGCAATGCTGGACAGGGCCTCTATGGCTACACCTTC.

The chain combines TRBV11-3 with TRBJ1-1, with D tentatively TRBD1 (6 bases). Per the germline V gene, CDR1 is SGHNT and CDR2 is YENEEA. CDR3 length equals 15 residues. V was clipped by 0 bases and J by 4 bases, with 12 bases between them. CDR3 in DNA: TGTGCCAGCAGCTTAGAACTCAGGGGAGGCACTGAAGCTTTCTTT. Its translation is CASSLELRGGTEAFF.

The chain couples TRBV6-4 to TRBJ1-5; D is unclear. V lost 6 bases and J 4 bases, leaving 10 bases between the germline ends. The CDR3 has 13 amino acids. Germline V gives CDR1 MRHNA, CDR2 SNTAGT. The DNA of the CDR3 is TGTGCCAGCAGCGGTGCTGAGAATCAGCCCCAGCATTTT. Residues: CASSGAENQPQHF.

This chain connects TRBV5-8 to TRBJ2-6, with D possibly TRBD1 on 5 matching bases. Trimming left V 1 base short and J 0 bases short, with 14 bases between. Germline lookup yields CDR1 SGHTS and CDR2 YDEGEE. This CDR3 contains 18 residues. CDR3 residues: CASSLLGRAYSGANVLTF. The DNA for the CDR3 is TGTGCCAGCAGCTTGTTAGGCAGGGCGTACTCTGGGGCCAACGTCCTGACTTTC.

The gene calls are TRBV30 and TRBJ2-1; 10 positions agree with TRBD2. The germline CDR1 and CDR2 sequences are GTSNPN and SVGIG (reference sequence). The trim removed 7 bases at V and 10 bases at J, leaving 13 bases unmatched. The CDR3 contains 14 residues. CDR3 sequence: CASLLAGFSGEQFF. CDR3 sequence (DNA): TGTGCCTCCTTACTAGCGGGGTTCTCGGGGGAGCAGTTCTTC.

The rearrangement links TRBV2 to TRBJ1-1; D might be TRBD1 (6 bases). The germline V gene has CDR1 SNHLY and CDR2 FYNNEI. The CDR3 extends over 14 amino acids. Deletions cut 8 bases from V and 0 bases from J, with 13 bases between. As DNA, the CDR3 is TGTGCCAGCGGAAGGGACACTTTGAACACTGAAGCTTTCTTT. This codes for CASGRDTLNTEAFF.

This clone was observed a few times. The genes are TRBV24-1 and TRBJ2-3, with 8 bases lining up with TRBD1. This CDR3 region has 16 residues. Germline V gene sequence: CDR1 KGHDR, CDR2 SFDVKD. V shed 4 bases and J 4 bases; nucleotides not matched to a gene: 9. The chain's CDR3 is CATSDPGTGAPDTQYF. The CDR3 DNA reads TGTGCCACCAGTGACCCCGGGACAGGAGCCCCAGATACGCAGTATTTT.

V usage is TRBV7-2 and J usage is TRBJ2-1, with TRBD1 matching over 10 bases. CDR3 length: 14 amino acids. The J segment lost 3 bases and the V segment lost 10 bases, leaving 6 bases of the junction unmatched. CDR1 is SGHTA and CDR2 is FQGNSA in the germline V gene. The CDR3 reads CATAGTGVYNEQFF. CDR3 DNA: TGTGCCACCGCCGGGACAGGGGTCTACAATGAGCAGTTCTTC.

The chain combines TRBV10-3 with TRBJ2-3; TRBD1 aligns across 9 bases. This CDR3 is built from 14 residues. The germline CDR1 and CDR2 sequences are ENHRY and SYGVKD. Unmatched junction bases numbered 6, after V lost 10 bases and J lost 1 base. The CDR3 protein is CATIRDRGTDTQYF. The CDR3 DNA follows: TGTGCCACGATACGGGACAGGGGCACAGATACGCAGTATTTT.

The count of this clone is one. The chain has TRBV6-1 and TRBJ2-5; the match to TRBD2 covers 8 bases. CDR3 length: 16 amino acids. From germline, CDR1 is MNHNS and CDR2 SASEGT. V was pared by 2 bases and J by 5 bases, with 10 bases of the junction left unmatched. The CDR3 loop is CASSERGGTFGETQYF. The CDR3 DNA reads as TGTGCCAGCAGTGAACGGGGGGGAACGTTTGGGGAGACCCAGTACTTC.

V and J are TRBV14 and TRBJ2-7; D is uncertain. Germline assignment: CDR1 SGHDN and CDR2 FVKESK. The CDR3 consists of 11 residues. Deletions cut 1 base from V and 4 bases from J, with 2 bases between. The CDR3 region has the DNA TGTGCCAGCAGCCAAGCGTACGAGCAGTACTTC. Translating it yields CASSQAYEQYF.

In DNA, the CDR3 is TGTGCCAGTAGTATCCGGGCCCTCCAAGAGACCCAGTACTTC. This translates into CASSIRALQETQYF. The chain has TRBV19 and TRBJ2-5; no reliable D call. Germline V gene lookup returns CDR1 LNHDA and CDR2 SQIVND (reference sequence). V gave up 3 bases and J gave up 1 base, with 9 bases separating them. The CDR3 is 14 residues long. Drawing the rest from reference TRBV19 and TRBJ2-5, the complete variable domain is DGGITQSPKYLFRKEGQNVTLSCEQNLNHDAMYWYRQDPGQGLRLIYYSQIVNDFQKGDIAEGYSVSREKKESFPLTVTSAQKNPTAFYLCASSIRALQETQYFGPGTRLLVL.

The chain combines TRBV3-1 (or the pseudogene TRBV3-2) with TRBJ2-5, with D possibly TRBD1 on 6 matching bases. The CDR3 has 15 amino acids. V lost 4 bases, J lost 5 bases, and 17 bases lay in between. The V gene's germline CDR1 is LGHDT and CDR2 YNNKEL (reference sequence). For the CDR3, the DNA is TGTGCCAGCAGCCGGATGAACAGGGATTGGGAGACCCAGTACTTC. Protein sequence: CASSRMNRDWETQYF.

CDR3 protein: CASSLSGQLNQPQHF. CDR3 DNA sequence: TGTGCCAGCAGTTTAAGCGGACAGCTCAATCAGCCCCAGCATTTT. The chain has TRBV27 and TRBJ1-5; a weak D match, TRBD1 (6 bases). Trimming left V 2 bases short and J 3 bases short, with 11 bases between. Germline V gene data show CDR1 as MNHEY and CDR2 as SMNVEV (reference sequence). The CDR3 length is 15 residues.

As concerns this clone: Germline is not matched at one junction end, which may reflect a read error. This chain links TRBV4-1 with TRBJ1-2; TRBD1 is a possible D gene (6 bases). Germline-derived CDR1 and CDR2 are MGHRA and YSYEKL. The CDR3 has 16 amino acids. In DNA, the CDR3 is TGCGCCTGCAGCCAAGGGTGGGGGGTACAGGGTGAAGGCTACACCTTC. This sequence encodes CACSQGWGVQGEGYTF.

The V and J genes are TRBV4-1 and TRBJ2-3; possible D gene TRBD1, 5 bases. V gave up 3 bases and J gave up 3 bases, with 7 bases separating them. The CDR3 extends over 13 amino acids. Germline lookup yields CDR1 MGHRA and CDR2 YSYEKL. DNA of the CDR3: TGCGCCAGCAGCCACCAGGGAACAGATACGCAGTATTTT. It is translated as CASSHQGTDTQYF.

V gene TRBV29-1 combines with J gene TRBJ2-5, with 8 bases identical to TRBD1. Germline CDR1 and CDR2: SQVTM and ANQGSEA. CDR3 length: 13 amino acids. The trim removed 7 bases at V and 2 bases at J, leaving 6 bases unmatched. The DNA for the CDR3 is TGCAGCGCCAGACAGGGGAGGCAAGAGACCCAGTACTTC. Translated, it gives CSARQGRQETQYF. The full variable domain, in which reference TRBV29-1 and TRBJ2-5 provide the parts outside the CDR3, is SAVISQKPSRDICQRGTSLTIQCQVDSQVTMMFWYRQQPGQSLTLIATANQGSEATYESGFVIDKFPISRPNLTFSTLTVSNMSPEDSSIYLCSARQGRQETQYFGPGTRLLVL.

The chain employs TRBV6-6 and TRBJ1-2; D ambiguous. Germline V gene lookup returns CDR1 MNHNY and CDR2 SVGAGI (reference sequence). The V and J ends lost 6 bases and 3 bases respectively, with 5 bases between them. The CDR3 length is 11 residues. CDR3 in amino acids: CASRPDYGYTF. The CDR3 coding sequence is TGTGCCAGCAGGCCAGACTATGGCTACACCTTC.

To note about this clone: The sample holds other DNA sequences that translate to the same CDR3. CDR3 loop: CASSVVFTNTEAFF. CDR3 in DNA: TGTGCCAGCAGCGTAGTCTTTACGAACACTGAAGCTTTCTTT. J is TRBJ1-1 and V is TRBV9; D is undetermined. The germline CDR1 and CDR2 sequences are SGDLS and YYNGEE. This CDR3 comprises 14 residues. Trimming left V 0 bases short and J 1 base short, with 7 bases between. The full variable domain, its missing parts supplied by reference TRBV9 and TRBJ1-1, is DSGVTQTPKHLITATGQRVTLRCSPRSGDLSVYWYQQSLDQGLQFLIQYYNGEERAKGNILERFSAQQFPDLHSELNLSSLELGDSALYFCASSVVFTNTEAFFGQGTRLTVV.

The chain is built from TRBV5-8 and TRBJ1-5; D unclear. Trimming cost V 0 bases and J 7 bases, with 8 bases left between them. The CDR3 has 13 residues. The germline CDR1 and CDR2 sequences are SGHTS and YDEGEE. CDR3 amino acids: CASSLGREQPQHF. In DNA, the CDR3 is TGTGCCAGCAGCTTGGGGAGAGAACAGCCCCAGCATTTT.

J is TRBJ1-1 and V is TRBV4-1; 9 bases are a match to TRBD1. This CDR3 contains 14 residues. Germline trimming cut 6 bases from V and 9 bases from J; bases unmatched to any gene: 11. The germline CDR1 and CDR2 sequences are MGHRA and YSYEKL. The CDR3 sequence: CASRTLPGTGQAFF. The DNA for the CDR3 is TGCGCCAGCAGGACTCTACCCGGGACAGGGCAAGCTTTCTTT.

The chain is built from TRBV7-3 and TRBJ1-1; no definite D call. The CDR3 runs 13 residues. Trimming removed 5 bases at V and 5 bases at J, with 12 bases between. The V gene's germline CDR1 is SGHTA and CDR2 FQGTGA. CDR3: CASSRRGGTEAFF. As DNA, the CDR3 is TGTGCCAGCAGCCGAAGAGGTGGGACTGAAGCTTTCTTT. Drawing the rest from reference TRBV7-3 and TRBJ1-1, the complete variable domain is GAGVSQTPSNKVTEKGKYVELRCDPISGHTALYWYRQSLGQGPEFLIYFQGTGAADDSGLPNDRFFAVRPEGSVSTLKIQRTERGDSAVYLCASSRRGGTEAFFGQGTRLTVV.

V is TRBV25-1 and J is TRBJ2-3, with D unresolved. Trimming left V 0 bases short and J 0 bases short, with 7 bases between. Germline values: CDR1 MGHDK, CDR2 SYGVNS. The length of the CDR3 is 15 residues. As DNA, the CDR3 is TGTGCCAGCAGTGAATACGGTGCTAGCACAGATACGCAGTATTTT. Translating it yields CASSEYGASTDTQYF.

This chain uses TRBV28 with TRBJ1-1; TRBD1 matches at 11 bases. Trimming cost V 3 bases and J 5 bases; bases outside gene matches: 8. Germline CDR1 reads MDHEN; CDR2 reads SYDVKM. The CDR3 is made up of 16 amino acids. CDR3 sequence (DNA): TGTGCCAGCAGTTTCGGGACAGGGGGGGACGGAACTGAAGCTTTCTTT. As protein: CASSFGTGGDGTEAFF.

This chain joins TRBV2 and TRBJ1-1; D is unresolved. Germline V gives CDR1 SNHLY, CDR2 FYNNEI. The CDR3 covers 15 residues. Between the trimmed V and J ends, which lost 5 bases and 4 bases, there was a span of 17 bases. The CDR3 nucleotides are TGTGCCAGCAGTCCCCGAGAGCGTTCGGGCACTGAAGCTTTCTTT. It translates to CASSPRERSGTEAFF.

The V call is TRBV3-1 (or the pseudogene TRBV3-2), the J call TRBJ2-5, with TRBD1 matching 9 bases. Trimming took 7 bases from V and 2 from J; bases not matched to a gene: 11. The CDR3 has 16 residues. The germline gives CDR1 LGHDT, CDR2 YNNKEL (reference sequence). CDR3 loop: CASTDTGQGIQETQYF. In nucleotides, the CDR3 is TGTGCCAGCACCGACACGGGACAGGGCATACAAGAGACCCAGTACTTC.